The clone carrying this T cell receptor (beta chain) was observed many times. Its matching antigen is unknown. TCRdb re-called the 5' RACE reads with MiXCR, one entry per CDR3 protein. This repertoire shows around 300,000 distinct CDR3 sequences, around 13% found once; its top ten account for about a fifth. The data derive from a study of T-cell memory formation after mild COVID-19. Study results and caveats: Second-wave clones with a day 37 peak had unconfirmed SARS-CoV-2 specificity. Whereas later expanders leaned CD4+, clones contracting day 15 to 85 showed a balanced CD4/CD8 makeup. Most CD4+ clones that shrank were in CM and EM, while CD8+ ones turned up in EMRA.

Sequencing used PBMCs or a T cell subset sorted from them (not recorded which). The TCR sequence derives from a man younger than 30 who had mild COVID-19 (a few samples of this study predate the infection). Cell type and time point are not known.

The CDR3 sequence: CSARGQSEQPQHF. CDR3 DNA sequence: TGCAGTGCTAGGGGACAGTCGGAGCAGCCCCAGCATTTT. This chain links TRBV20-1 with TRBJ1-5; 7 bases are a match to TRBD1. This CDR3 has 13 residues. Germline values: CDR1 DFQATT, CDR2 SNEGSKA (reference sequence). Germline trimming cut 3 bases from V and 7 bases from J; bases unmatched to any gene: 6.